This T cell receptor (beta chain) emerged from a study of naive and memory T cell subsets. Study conclusions and caveats: The RNA method is potentially sensitive to activation and differentiation changes.

Whole-blood samples were roughly 2.3 ml of peripheral blood from healthy adult volunteers. TCR cDNA received a 3' ligated oligonucleotide that carried a UMI. Cells were not sorted; total RNA input targeted roughly 1 to 1,100 ng. Germline V gives CDR1 SQVTM, CDR2 ANQGSEA. Trimming left V 4 bases short and J 5 bases short, with 14 bases between. The CDR3 contains 13 residues. Reverse transcription of blood and skin TCR RNA was primed at alpha and beta constant regions. The SP2 primer and nested alpha and beta constant region primers amplified ligated cDNA in four rounds. TCRdb recomputed calls from the 5' RACE reads with MiXCR, one row per CDR3 protein. The repertoire holds approximately 27,000 distinct CDR3 sequences, with 20% to 25% as singletons. This clonotype was detected only a few times. Its specificity is unknown.

This receptor was obtained from a female donor in good health. The chain couples TRBV29-1 to TRBJ1-1; D is unclear. Written as DNA, the CDR3 is TGCAGCGTTGTCGTGGATTTAGGGACTGAAGCTTTCTTT. This translates into CSVVVDLGTEAFF. Combining the CDR3 with reference TRBV29-1 and TRBJ1-1 gives the whole variable domain SAVISQKPSRDICQRGTSLTIQCQVDSQVTMMFWYRQQPGQSLTLIATANQGSEATYESGFVIDKFPISRPNLTFSTLTVSNMSPEDSSIYLCSVVVDLGTEAFFGQGTRLTVV.